This T cell receptor (beta chain) was sequenced in a study of blood T cell repertoires in COVID-19. Study background: Acute and convalescent COVID-19 specimens originated in the United States, Italy and Spain. T cells, B-cell-depleted T cells, or PBMCs provided the cDNA or gDNA that served as material.

In this sample, this clone turned up once. Here immunoSEQ multiplex PCR was the method, and the copy in TCRdb shows in-frame clones only, minus some. The sample comprises around 140,000 clones, 84% of which are singletons, and roughly 45% rests with the top ten. This TCR came from a human donor in a cohort sampled during active COVID-19. Specimen: peripheral blood.

The CDR3 loop is CASPGGNQPQHF. DNA of the CDR3: TGTGCCAGCCCGGGAGGTAATCAGCCCCAGCATTTT. The rearrangement links TRBV11-2 to TRBJ1-5; the D is unclear. Germline V gene lookup returns CDR1 SGHAT and CDR2 FQNNGV. The CDR3 spans 12 residues. With 8 bases removed from V and 4 bases from J, the gap between germline ends came to 9 bases.